The clone carrying this TCR beta chain was seen more than once but under ten times. Not enrolled were patients with uncontrolled infection, other autoimmune disease, pregnancy or lactation. Authors of the study amplified TCR beta CDR3 regions from RNA transcripts. Primed by the HTBI set, a first-round RT-PCR was run on the TCR CDR3. TCRdb processed the multiplex PCR reads anew with MiXCR; each CDR3 protein has one entry. The repertoire has about 640,000 distinct CDR3 sequences, about a fifth of them found once; the top ten carry more than 30%. The germline V and J ends were trimmed by 3 bases and 2 bases, with 17 bases remaining between them. The CDR3 has 15 residues. Looked up from germline, CDR1 is GTSNPN and CDR2 is SVGIG (reference sequence). The data derive from a study of T cells in Graves' hyperthyroidism and ophthalmopathy.

Sequenced sample: blood. The chain employs TRBV30 and TRBJ2-7, with no clear D. The receptor was derived from a man aged 25 to 40 with Graves' ophthalmopathy. DNA for the CDR3: TGTGCCTGGAGCGTCGGAGTTCCGGGCCCCTACGAGCAGTACTTC. It translates to CAWSVGVPGPYEQYF.